This T cell receptor (beta chain) was recorded in a study of lymphopenia after photon versus proton radiotherapy. Using immunoSEQ multiplex PCR, the repertoire was profiled, and TCRdb retains in-frame clones only, with some absent. The sample lists more than 50,000 clones; about 86% were seen once. With 4 bases clipped from V and 7 bases from J, the junction kept 2 bases outside the gene matches. This CDR3 contains 13 residues. Germline CDR1 and CDR2: MNHNS and SASEGT. This clone appeared a single time. What it recognizes is unknown. Points from the study as a whole: Survival link was tested only in deceased patients; proton benefit remains a possibility. Proton therapy kept repertoires fairly stable, unlike photons, which gained effector/memory cells.

V and J are TRBV6-1 and TRBJ1-5, with 9 positions matching TRBD1. Sample: peripheral blood, taken from a patient treated with photon-based radiotherapy. This receptor was identified in a man aged 50-59 years with gastric cancer. Written as DNA, the CDR3 is TGTGCCAGCAGTGGGGACAGGGACCAGCCCCAGCATTTT. This gives the protein CASSGDRDQPQHF.